This T cell receptor (beta chain) was captured by sequencing in a study of naive and memory T cell subsets. An equimolar mix of two oligonucleotides served as the beta constant-region primer for TRBC1 and TRBC2. Nested alpha and beta constant-region primers with the SP2 primer drove four PCR rounds on ligated cDNA. TCRdb reprocessed the UMI-ligation and nested PCR reads via MiXCR and lists one record per CDR3 protein. The sample consists of roughly 99,000 distinct CDR3 sequences, 10% to 12% of them appearing once. Cells stained for CD3, CD4, CD8, CD45RA and CD27 were sorted into four subsets. Only a few counts were recorded for this clonotype. The antigen remains undetermined. Overall study results and limits: Naive repertoires, especially CD8, held a few larger clonotypes, possibly memory cells re-expressing CD45RA. Over 85% of naive TCR sequences appeared only once, unlike memory subsets.

Trimming took 4 bases from V and 3 from J, leaving 13 bases between them. Germline values: CDR1 SGHKS, CDR2 YYEKEE (reference sequence). The CDR3 contains 14 residues. The source material was naive CD4+ T cells from blood. The sequence derives from a human donor in good health. V and J are TRBV5-5 and TRBJ1-1; tentatively, D is TRBD1 (5 bases). Here the CDR3 DNA reads TGTGCCAGCAGCCCGCCCCAGGGTGACACTGAAGCTTTCTTT. This translates into CASSPPQGDTEAFF. Full variable domain (remainder filled in from reference TRBV5-5 and TRBJ1-1): DAGVTQSPTHLIKTRGQQVTLRCSPISGHKSVSWYQQVLGQGPQFIFQYYEKEERGRGNFPDRFSARQFPNYSSELNVNALLLGDSALYLCASSPPQGDTEAFFGQGTRLTVV.